This T cell receptor (beta chain) was captured in a study of blood T cell repertoires in COVID-19. Study details: Collection of acute and convalescent COVID-19 samples took place in the United States, Italy and Spain.

In the original processing: Researchers report that nucleated cell counts were estimated from reference gene primer amplification. The assay was immunoSEQ multiplex PCR, and TCRdb's table has in-frame clones only and misses some. V and J calls and clone size are as listed in that table; D and trimming were resolved from the DNA. The sample yields nearly 100,000 clones, around 80% seen once. Turning to this clone: The junction differs from germline at one of its ends, possibly a read error.

Germline lookup yields CDR1 GTSNPN and CDR2 SVGIG (reference sequence). CDR3 length equals 14 residues. The TCR originated in a man in his 70s with acute or convalescent COVID-19. The sequenced sample was peripheral blood. The rearrangement uses TRBV30 and TRBJ1-1, with a tentative D call TRBD1 (5 bases). The CDR3 loop reads CAWYARAGNPEAFF. The CDR3 region has the DNA TGTGCCTGGTATGCTAGGGCAGGGAACCCTGAAGCTTTCTTT.